Listed here are 5 T cell receptor beta chains from one sample, sequenced in a study of shared clonotypes between healthy human individuals. The assay was immunoSEQ multiplex PCR, and TCRdb's table has in-frame clones only and misses some. This table holds some 2,500,000 clones, roughly 93% found once. Material: naive CD4+ T cells from PBMCs. The subset: CD45RA+ positively selected. These receptors were obtained from a man younger than 35 in good health. Some clones in this sample may be carry-over from other donors' samples.

V and J are TRBV12-5 and TRBJ1-3; 9 nucleotides match TRBD1. V shed 3 bases and J 2 bases; nucleotides not matched to a gene: 5. The CDR3 consists of 16 residues. Germline V CDR1 and CDR2: LGHNT, FRNRAP. The CDR3 DNA is TGTGCTAGTGGTTTTCTAACAGGGGGCCCTGGAAACACCATATATTTT. This codes for CASGFLTGGPGNTIYF.

The chain couples TRBV7-9 to TRBJ2-2; 13 nucleotides align to TRBD2. The V gene end was trimmed by 6 bases and the J gene end by 7 bases; junction bases not matched to a gene: 8. Germline values: CDR1 SEHNR, CDR2 FQNEAQ (reference sequence). The length of the CDR3 is 16 residues. The CDR3, as DNA: TGTGCCAGCAGGGCCGGGACTAGCGGGGCCTACGGGGAGCTGTTTTTT. The encoded protein is CASRAGTSGAYGELFF.

In the case of this clone: In the same sample, other DNA sequences code for this CDR3. The chain employs TRBV7-9 and TRBJ2-1; perhaps TRBD1 as D (5 bases). V lost 1 base to trimming and J lost 1 base, with 8 bases between them. CDR3 length equals 15 residues. Per germline, CDR1 SEHNR and CDR2 FQNEAQ (reference sequence). CDR3 loop: CASSLVRGSYNEQFF. The CDR3 DNA reads as TGTGCCAGCAGCTTAGTTAGGGGATCCTACAATGAGCAGTTCTTC.

V is TRBV11-3 and J is TRBJ2-2, with D possibly being TRBD2 (6 bases). Germline V gene data show CDR1 as SGHNT and CDR2 as YENEEA. V lost 5 bases to trimming and J lost 6 bases, with 22 bases between them. The CDR3 contains 17 residues. The DNA for the CDR3 is TGTGCCAGCAGCCCCGGCGGGGACTCGCTAAGGTCCGGGGAGCTGTTTTTT. This encodes CASSPGGDSLRSGELFF.

The chain uses TRBV14 and TRBJ2-7, with D hard to call. With 3 bases removed from V and 4 bases from J, the gap between germline ends came to 16 bases. This CDR3 region has 15 residues. From germline, CDR1 is SGHDN and CDR2 FVKESK. The CDR3 region is CASSQGWGSAYEQYF. In DNA, the CDR3 is TGTGCCAGCAGCCAGGGGTGGGGATCTGCATACGAGCAGTACTTC.